These T cell receptor beta chains were read from a single sample in a study of T cell repertoires in cytomegalovirus infection. Their antigen targets remain unknown. Using its own MiXCR run on the reads, TCRdb lists one record per CDR3 protein. The profile shows about a million distinct CDR3 sequences, roughly 30% of them singletons. This specimen consisted of cultured CD8+ T cells from PBMCs, obtained from culture after CMV antigen stimulation. The receptors come from a human donor in good health (CMV status not recorded). Some clones in this sample may be carry-over from other donors' samples. CDR3s include the opening cysteine and the closing phenylalanine or tryptophan. D genes are given only for firm matches. Where a row states a size, it is once, few, many or the class of an expanded clone; other rows omit it.

D: TRBD1; J: TRBJ2-2; size: many; V: TRBV7-9; DNA: TGTGCCAGCAGCCTCGGGACAGGGGCCGGGGAGCTGTTTTTT; CDR3: CASSLGTGAGELFF
D: TRBD2; J: TRBJ2-5; size: .; V: TRBV12-3/TRBV12-4; DNA: TGTGCCAGCAGTTTTACGGGACTAGGATTCCAAGAGACCCAGTACTTC; CDR3: CASSFTGLGFQETQYF
D: .; J: TRBJ1-5; size: few; V: TRBV4-1; DNA: TGCGCCAGCAGCCAACTAGAAGGGGGCAATCAGCCCCAGCATTTT; CDR3: CASSQLEGGNQPQHF
D: TRBD2; J: TRBJ2-1; size: .; V: TRBV2; DNA: TGTGCCAGCAGGGCCACTAGCGGGGGGGACAATGAGCAGTTCTTC; CDR3: CASRATSGGDNEQFF
D: .; J: TRBJ2-1; size: .; V: TRBV7-9; DNA: TGTGCCAGCAGCGGTGCCCCTTTGTTCAATGAGCAGTTCTTC; CDR3: CASSGAPLFNEQFF
D: TRBD1; J: TRBJ1-2; size: .; V: TRBV20-1; DNA: TGCAGTGCTGCGACAGGGTTCGAGGATGGCTACACCTTC; CDR3: CSAATGFEDGYTF
D: TRBD1; J: TRBJ2-1; size: .; V: TRBV6-1; DNA: TGTGCCAGCACCGTTGGACAGGGGAGAGGCAATGAGCAGTTCTTC; CDR3: CASTVGQGRGNEQFF
D: .; J: TRBJ1-5; size: .; V: TRBV24-1; DNA: TGTGCCACCAGTGATTCCCGGGAGTATAGCAATCAGCCCCAGCATTTT; CDR3: CATSDSREYSNQPQHF
D: .; J: TRBJ2-4; size: many; V: TRBV7-3; DNA: TGTGCCAGCAGCTTAGGGTCCAAAAACATTCAGTACTTC; CDR3: CASSLGSKNIQYF
D: .; J: TRBJ2-1; size: few; V: TRBV14; DNA: TGTGCCAGCAGCCGGGCGGGGGCCGACACTTCCTACAATGAGCAGTTCTTC; CDR3: CASSRAGADTSYNEQFF
D: .; J: TRBJ1-2; size: .; V: TRBV2; DNA: TGTGCCAGCAGTGAAGCGAAGGGGGATATTCCCGGCTACACCTTC; CDR3: CASSEAKGDIPGYTF
D: .; J: TRBJ2-5; size: .; V: TRBV4-1; DNA: TGCGCCAGCAGCCAAGATTGGAATAGATTCGAGACCCAGTACTTC; CDR3: CASSQDWNRFETQYF
D: .; J: TRBJ2-2; size: .; V: TRBV2; DNA: TGTGCCAGCAGTGAAGCGCTTCGGACCGGGGAGCTGTTTTTT; CDR3: CASSEALRTGELFF
D: TRBD2; J: TRBJ2-3; size: few; V: TRBV11-1; DNA: TGTGCCAGCAGCGTCCTACTAGCGGGGTTCACAGATACGCAGTATTTT; CDR3: CASSVLLAGFTDTQYF
D: TRBD2; J: TRBJ2-1; size: few; V: TRBV11-2; DNA: TGTGCCAGCCGCCAGCGGGGGGGCCGCAATGAGCAGTTCTTC; CDR3: CASRQRGGRNEQFF
D: .; J: TRBJ2-7; size: .; V: TRBV5-1; DNA: TGCGCCAGCAGGCTGTCATCCGACTACGAGCAGTACTTC; CDR3: CASRLSSDYEQYF
D: .; J: TRBJ1-5; size: .; V: TRBV27; DNA: TGTGCCAGCAGTTTACGGGGGATGGAAAATCAGCCCCAGCATTTT; CDR3: CASSLRGMENQPQHF
D: .; J: TRBJ2-3; size: .; V: TRBV12-3/TRBV12-4; DNA: TGTGCCAGCAGCGAATCCTTGCCCCCAGGGCCTAGCACAGATACGCAGTATTTT; CDR3: CASSESLPPGPSTDTQYF
D: .; J: TRBJ1-5; size: many; V: TRBV7-2; DNA: TGTGCCAGCAGCTTTGGGGTTGGACAGCCGAATCAGCCCCAGCATTTT; CDR3: CASSFGVGQPNQPQHF
D: TRBD1; J: TRBJ1-1; size: .; V: TRBV5-5; DNA: TGTGCCAGCAGCTTGAATACCAGGACAGGACCGCTTGAAGCTTTCTTT; CDR3: CASSLNTRTGPLEAFF
D: TRBD1; J: TRBJ2-3; size: once; V: TRBV4-1; DNA: TGCGCCAGCAGCTATCGACAGGGGCGCACAGATACGCAGTATTTT; CDR3: CASSYRQGRTDTQYF
D: .; J: TRBJ2-3; size: few; V: TRBV19; DNA: TGTGCCAGTACCCCGGGCCCCGGCATCGATACGCAGTATTTT; CDR3: CASTPGPGIDTQYF
D: .; J: TRBJ1-5; size: few; V: TRBV6-2/TRBV6-3; DNA: TGTGCCAGCACCTACGGGGTGGCTGCTCAGCCCCAGCATTTT; CDR3: CASTYGVAAQPQHF
D: TRBD2; J: TRBJ2-1; size: few; V: TRBV2; DNA: TGTGCCAGCAGTAGGTTGTTAGCGGGGCGCACAAGTTTGGTTGAGCAGTTCTTC; CDR3: CASSRLLAGRTSLVEQFF
D: .; J: TRBJ1-5; size: many; V: TRBV7-6; DNA: TGTGCCAGCAGCCCGGGTTGGGGGATTAATCAGCCCCAGCATTTT; CDR3: CASSPGWGINQPQHF